Listed below are T cell receptor beta chains from one sample, sequenced in a study of blood T cells in healthy people across ages. TCRdb used MiXCR to reprocess the 5' RACE reads, holding one entry per CDR3 protein. The table lists about 930,000 distinct CDR3 sequences, 29% of them singletons. These data also formed part of another study, on T cells of mothers and their children.

The sequenced sample was blood. Receptor source: a woman in her forties in good health. Each CDR3 is given with its conserved first and last residue. D genes are given only for firm matches. The size field is filled for only some rows; it gives once, few, many or a size class.

size: -; D: TRBD2; V: TRBV28; J: TRBJ2-3; DNA: TGTGCCAGCAGTCTAGGACTAGCGGGAGGTTCTAGCACAGATACGCAGTATTTT; CDR3: CASSLGLAGGSSTDTQYF
size: -; D: -; V: TRBV14; J: TRBJ2-1; DNA: TGTGCCAGCAGCCAAGACACCTCCTACGAGCAGTTCTTC; CDR3: CASSQDTSYEQFF
size: few; D: TRBD1; V: TRBV5-6; J: TRBJ1-2; DNA: TGTGCCAGCAGTGAGAGGACAGGGGGCGGCTATGGCTACACCTTC; CDR3: CASSERTGGGYGYTF
size: few; D: -; V: TRBV30; J: TRBJ2-3; DNA: TGTGCCTGGAGTGGCGGGGTGGGTGATACGCAGTATTTT; CDR3: CAWSGGVGDTQYF
size: -; D: -; V: TRBV20-1; J: TRBJ1-5; DNA: TGCAGTGCTAGAGATAGGACAATTGGTAATCAGCCCCAGCATTTT; CDR3: CSARDRTIGNQPQHF
size: few; D: -; V: TRBV6-5; J: TRBJ1-4; DNA: TGTGCCAGCAGGCCTTTACCCCCGGAGGAGGAAAAACTGTTTTTT; CDR3: CASRPLPPEEEKLFF
size: -; D: -; V: TRBV29-1; J: TRBJ2-1; DNA: TGCAGCGTTGATGGGACTCTAGTCAATGAGCAGTTCTTC; CDR3: CSVDGTLVNEQFF
size: -; D: -; V: TRBV5-6; J: TRBJ1-5; DNA: TGTGCCAGCAGCTTCGGCGCAACCAATCAGCCCCAGCATTTT; CDR3: CASSFGATNQPQHF
size: -; D: -; V: TRBV19; J: TRBJ1-4; DNA: TGTGCCAGTAGACAAAACGGACGGCCAACTAATGAAAAACTGTTTTTT; CDR3: CASRQNGRPTNEKLFF
size: many; D: TRBD1; V: TRBV11-2; J: TRBJ2-1; DNA: TGTGCCAGCAGGTACGGGACAGCGTACTACAATGAGCAGTTCTTC; CDR3: CASRYGTAYYNEQFF
size: -; D: -; V: TRBV25-1; J: TRBJ1-2; DNA: TGTGCCAGCAGTTTCCACCAGGGAAGGGGCTACACCTTC; CDR3: CASSFHQGRGYTF
size: -; D: TRBD2; V: TRBV7-8; J: TRBJ2-5; DNA: TGTGCCAGCAGCTTAGCCAGCGGGGGGTCGCTTGGGACCCAGTACTTC; CDR3: CASSLASGGSLGTQYF
size: many; D: -; V: TRBV5-1; J: TRBJ2-1; DNA: TGCGCCAGCAGCTTGGCGCGGGGGCAAGGTGAGCAGTTCTTC; CDR3: CASSLARGQGEQFF
size: few; D: -; V: TRBV6-6; J: TRBJ1-4; DNA: TGTGCCAGCAGTTACGGGGGTGTAGGTAATGAAAAACTGTTTTTT; CDR3: CASSYGGVGNEKLFF
size: -; D: -; V: TRBV7-9; J: TRBJ1-3; DNA: TGTGCCAGCGCGAGTACAGTATCTGGAAACACCATATATTTT; CDR3: CASASTVSGNTIYF
size: many; D: -; V: TRBV28; J: TRBJ2-7; DNA: TGTGCCAGCAGTTTTGCGGGTAGGGTCTACGAGCAGTACTTC; CDR3: CASSFAGRVYEQYF